This T cell receptor (beta chain) was obtained from a study of cytomegalovirus exposure and HLA in healthy donors. From germline, CDR1 is SGHRS and CDR2 YFSETQ. The CDR3 totals 15 residues. V lost 4 bases and J lost 3, with 16 bases in between. This PCR relied on a set of 60 Vbeta primers and 13 Jbeta primers. The repertoire was sequenced with immunoSEQ multiplex PCR; TCRdb's copy has only in-frame clones and lacks some. The data show around 100,000 clones, about four fifths seen once. Sequenced sample: PBMCs. The V and J genes are TRBV5-1 and TRBJ1-1, with a weak D call TRBD1 (6 bases). The source of this sequence is a man aged 30-40 years in good health and CMV-seropositive. CDR3 nucleotide sequence: TGCGCCAGCAGCCCACAGGGTCCCCCGGACACTGAAGCTTTCTTT. Its translation: CASSPQGPPDTEAFF. Combining the CDR3 with reference TRBV5-1 and TRBJ1-1 gives the whole variable domain KAGVTQTPRYLIKTRGQQVTLSCSPISGHRSVSWYQQTPGQGLQFLFEYFSETQRNKGNFPGRFSGRQFSNSRSEMNVSTLELGDSALYLCASSPQGPPDTEAFFGQGTRLTVV.